This TCR beta chain was captured by sequencing in a study of CD8 T cells in ankylosing spondylitis. Findings and caveats of the study: Ankylosing spondylitis blood appeared to carry a characteristic TCR beta motif of fewer than 10 highly homologous variants.

This clonotype was recorded at least ten times. Its antigen is unidentified. As the method for making TCR beta libraries, quantitative 5'-RACE with molecular barcodes was used. TCRdb called the 5' RACE reads again in MiXCR, with one record for every CDR3 protein. In the table there are 650,000 to 800,000 distinct CDR3 sequences, under 20% of which are singletons. This CDR3 region has 17 residues. V was cut by 4 bases and J by 3 bases, with 21 bases left in between. CDR1 is SEHNR, CDR2 FQNEAQ, per germline (reference sequence). The source material was blood, either unsorted or a sorted T cell fraction (not recorded which). The sequence came from a male donor with ankylosing spondylitis. The chain recombines TRBV7-9 with TRBJ2-5; possible D gene TRBD2, 6 bases. The CDR3 loop is CASSWGGEGTRKETQYF. CDR3 nucleotides: TGTGCCAGCAGCTGGGGCGGGGAAGGAACACGAAAAGAGACCCAGTACTTC. Drawing the rest from reference TRBV7-9 and TRBJ2-5, the complete variable domain is DTGVSQNPRHKITKRGQNVTFRCDPISEHNRLYWYRQTLGQGPEFLTYFQNEAQLEKSRLLSDRFSAERPKGSFSTLEIQRTEQGDSAMYLCASSWGGEGTRKETQYFGPGTRLLVL.